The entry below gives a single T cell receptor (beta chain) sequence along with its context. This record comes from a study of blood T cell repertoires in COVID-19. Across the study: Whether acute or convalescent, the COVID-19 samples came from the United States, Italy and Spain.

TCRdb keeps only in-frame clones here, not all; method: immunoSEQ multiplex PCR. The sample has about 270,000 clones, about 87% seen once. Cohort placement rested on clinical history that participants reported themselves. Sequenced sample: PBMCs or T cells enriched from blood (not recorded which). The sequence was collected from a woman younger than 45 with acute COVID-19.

CDR3 in amino acids: CASSPHFDRFITYEQYF. In nucleotides, the CDR3 is TGTGCCAGCAGTCCCCACTTCGACAGGTTTATTACCTACGAGCAGTACTTC. The chain carries TRBV28 and TRBJ2-7; D perhaps matches TRBD1 (6 bases). The length of the CDR3 is 17 residues. Per germline, CDR1 MDHEN and CDR2 SYDVKM. Trimming removed 5 bases from V and 2 bases from J, with 22 bases in between.